This TCR beta chain is from a study of blood T cells in healthy people across ages. Regarding the study as a whole: Diversity of TCR beta per million T cells declined in a roughly linear way with age. The long-lived group displayed more naive CD4+ cells, plus higher diversity, than the aged donors did. The diversity estimates, figures obtained from one million T cells, were considered underestimates.

V was clipped by 4 bases and J by 2 bases, with 12 bases between them. Germline V lookup: CDR1 MGHRA, CDR2 YSYEKL. The CDR3 covers 16 residues. Through a sample-barcoded 5' primer and a J-beta primer mix, a second PCR was run for roughly 6 to 11 cycles. Researchers report that each sample yielded at least 3 million CDR3-containing paired-end reads. From the 5' RACE reads, TCRdb called clonotypes with MiXCR, one entry per CDR3 protein. The sample contains 800,000 to 1,000,000 distinct CDR3 sequences, roughly 52% of which appear only once. Details on this clonotype: Its target is unknown.

This TCR was sampled from a man aged 30 to 39 in good health. The rearrangement joins TRBV4-1 to TRBJ2-6, with D possibly matching TRBD2 (5 bases). Sequenced input: blood. The CDR3 reads CASSRELGAGANVLTF. In DNA, the CDR3 is TGCGCCAGCAGCCGGGAGCTTGGGGCTGGGGCCAACGTCCTGACTTTC.